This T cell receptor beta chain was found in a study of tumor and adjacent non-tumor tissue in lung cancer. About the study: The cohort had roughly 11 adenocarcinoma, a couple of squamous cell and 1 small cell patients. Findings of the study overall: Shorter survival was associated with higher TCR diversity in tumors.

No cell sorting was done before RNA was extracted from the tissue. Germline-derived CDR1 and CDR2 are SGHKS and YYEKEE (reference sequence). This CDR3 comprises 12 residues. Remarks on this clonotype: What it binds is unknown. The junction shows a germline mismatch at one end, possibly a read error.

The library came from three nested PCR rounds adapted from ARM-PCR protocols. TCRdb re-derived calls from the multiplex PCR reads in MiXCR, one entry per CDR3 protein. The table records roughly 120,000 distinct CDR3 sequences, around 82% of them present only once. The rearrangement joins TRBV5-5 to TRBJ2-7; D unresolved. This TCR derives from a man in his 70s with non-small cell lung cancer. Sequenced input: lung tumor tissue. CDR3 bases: TGTGCCAACAACTTGGTTAACTACGAGAAGTACTTC. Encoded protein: CANNLVNYEKYF.